This T cell receptor beta chain is drawn from a study of vaccination effects on CD4 cells after COVID-19. Study details: Peptide-pool stimulation followed by sequencing identified expanded antigen-specific CD4+ clonotypes in the ViraFEST assay. IL-2 at 8 to 10 IU/ml and peptides at 8 to 10 ug/ml were added to cultured PBMC, a few million per well. Samples collected post-vaccine were obtained a median of 72 days after the second dose.

When 10 to 11 days of culture had elapsed, CD4+ T cells were isolated. Either the BNT162b2 or mRNA-1273 vaccine was given to participants in two doses. Vaccinees lacked prior SARS-CoV-2 infection and tested negative for nucleocapsid antibodies. Worth noting for this clone: The antigen remains unidentified.

The protocol was immunoSEQ multiplex PCR, while the TCRdb copy is restricted to in-frame clones and leaves out a portion. The sample holds about 73,000 clones, 73% seen once. Germline V gives CDR1 SGHRS, CDR2 YFSETQ. The CDR3 has 13 residues. J lost 5 bases, V lost 5 bases, and 7 bases had no gene match. The receptor comes from a human donor who received a COVID-19 vaccine. This chain uses TRBV5-1 with TRBJ2-7; TRBD2 aligns across 7 bases. The sample consisted of CD4+ T cells from PBMCs cultured without peptide, taken after COVID-19 vaccination. The CDR3 DNA is TGCGCCAGCAGTCCAGCGGGGATCGACGAGCAGTACGTC. Translation gives CASSPAGIDEQYV.